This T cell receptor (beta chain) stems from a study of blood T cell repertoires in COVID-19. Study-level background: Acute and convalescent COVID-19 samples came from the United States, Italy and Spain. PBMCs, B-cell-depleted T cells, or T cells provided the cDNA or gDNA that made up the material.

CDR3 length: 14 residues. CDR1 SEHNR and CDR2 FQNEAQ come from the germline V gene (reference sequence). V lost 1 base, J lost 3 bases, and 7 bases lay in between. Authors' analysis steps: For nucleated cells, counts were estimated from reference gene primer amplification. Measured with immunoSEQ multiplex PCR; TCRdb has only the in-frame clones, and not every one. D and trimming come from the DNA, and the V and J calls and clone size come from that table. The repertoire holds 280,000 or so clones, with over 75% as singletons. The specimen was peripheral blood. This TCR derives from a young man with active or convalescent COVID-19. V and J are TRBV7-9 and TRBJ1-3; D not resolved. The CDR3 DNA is TGTGCCAGCAGCTTAGTTGAGGGTGGAAACACCATATATTTT. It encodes CASSLVEGGNTIYF.